The 30 T cell receptor beta chains in this list originate from one sample, sequenced in a study of blood T cell repertoires in COVID-19. Some clones are missing from TCRdb's copy, which holds only in-frame ones; the method was immunoSEQ multiplex PCR. Of a few hundred thousand clones detected, 75% to 90% appear once; the ten largest clones hold roughly 10%. The sample taken for sequencing was peripheral blood. Receptors were obtained from a woman in her 70s with COVID-19, enrolled during active disease.

This chain links TRBV24-1 with TRBJ2-5; 10 bases align to TRBD1. The CDR3 has 16 amino acids. V lost 3 bases to trimming and J lost 4 bases; unmatched junction nucleotides: 7. The germline V gene encodes CDR1 KGHDR and CDR2 SFDVKD. DNA of the CDR3: TGTGCCACCAGTGATGGGGACAGGGGAGGGGGAGAGACCCAGTACTTC. It translates to CATSDGDRGGGETQYF.

The J gene is TRBJ2-7, the V gene TRBV4-1; 9 bases are shared with TRBD1. J lost 4 bases, V lost 0 bases, and 4 bases had no gene match. In germline, CDR1 is MGHRA, CDR2 YSYEKL. The CDR3 covers 15 residues. The CDR3 sequence is CASSQELGQGYEQYF. The CDR3 region has the DNA TGCGCCAGCAGCCAAGAGTTGGGACAGGGTTACGAGCAGTACTTC.

This rearrangement joins TRBV6-5 to TRBJ2-5; 8 nucleotides align to TRBD1. With 5 bases clipped from V and 4 bases from J, the junction kept 6 bases outside the gene matches. The CDR3 length is 14 residues. Germline values: CDR1 MNHEY, CDR2 SVGAGI. The CDR3 DNA sequence: TGTGCCAGCAGTCTCCGACAGGGGCTAGAGACCCAGTACTTC. This sequence encodes CASSLRQGLETQYF.

The chain recombines TRBV7-9 with TRBJ1-4, with 8 bases aligning to TRBD1. Germline CDR1 is SEHNR and CDR2 is FQNEAQ (reference sequence). V gave up 2 bases and J gave up 9 bases; unmatched junction bases: 8. CDR3 length: 15 residues. The CDR3: CASSLSGTGIQKLFF. CDR3 DNA sequence: TGTGCCAGCAGCTTATCTGGGACAGGCATACAAAAACTGTTTTTT. Filled out from reference TRBV7-9 and TRBJ1-4, the complete variable domain reads DTGVSQNPRHKITKRGQNVTFRCDPISEHNRLYWYRQTLGQGPEFLTYFQNEAQLEKSRLLSDRFSAERPKGSFSTLEIQRTEQGDSAMYLCASSLSGTGIQKLFFGSGTQLSVL.

The genes are TRBV7-9 and TRBJ2-7; D gene unclear. CDR1 and CDR2 from the germline V gene are SEHNR and FQNEAQ (reference sequence). The ends were cut back, 2 bases at V and 4 bases at J, with 9 bases in the middle. This CDR3 has 13 amino acids. The CDR3 is CASSLTSGYEQYF. CDR3 bases: TGTGCCAGCAGCTTAACCTCCGGGTACGAGCAGTACTTC.

This clone was observed once. The V gene is TRBV11-3, the J gene TRBJ2-2; tentatively, D is TRBD1 (5 bases). The germline V gene has CDR1 SGHNT and CDR2 YENEEA. V dropped 2 bases and J dropped 5 bases, with 12 bases sitting between them. The CDR3 sequence is 15 residues long. CDR3: CASSLRGWTTGELFF. DNA of the CDR3: TGTGCCAGCAGCTTAAGGGGTTGGACGACCGGGGAGCTGTTTTTT. Supplemented by reference TRBV11-3 and TRBJ2-2, the full variable domain reads EAGVVQSPRYKIIEKKQPVAFWCNPISGHNTLYWYLQNLGQGPELLIRYENEEAVDDSQLPKDRFSAERLKGVDSTLKIQPAELGDSAVYLCASSLRGWTTGELFFGEGSRLTVL.

The chain recombines TRBV5-1 with TRBJ1-2, with 8 nucleotides matching TRBD1. The V and J ends lost 0 bases and 5 bases, in that order; junction bases with no gene match: 6. Looked up from germline, CDR1 is SGHRS and CDR2 is YFSETQ. The CDR3 extends over 15 amino acids. CDR3 loop: CASSLGTGLWYGYTF. Here the CDR3 DNA reads TGCGCCAGCAGCTTGGGGACAGGGCTATGGTATGGCTACACCTTC.

CDR3 region: CASIDRGLHAEQYF. The CDR3 DNA reads as TGTGCCAGCATCGACAGGGGGCTACATGCAGAGCAGTACTTC. The chain carries TRBV28 and TRBJ2-7, with TRBD1 matching over 10 bases. Germline CDR1 is MDHEN and CDR2 is SYDVKM. Trimming removed 7 bases from V and 7 bases from J; junction bases left unmatched: 10. CDR3 length: 14 residues.

This clone appeared once. The chain combines TRBV3-1 (or the pseudogene TRBV3-2) with TRBJ1-3; D not resolved. The CDR3 runs 17 residues. Germline loops: CDR1 LGHDT, CDR2 YNNKEL (reference sequence). V was trimmed by 2 bases and J by 0 bases, leaving 14 bases between them. The CDR3: CASSQFMVGSSGNTIYF. CDR3 sequence (DNA): TGTGCCAGCAGCCAATTTATGGTCGGGAGCTCTGGAAACACCATATATTTT.

The chain combines TRBV5-1 with TRBJ2-7, with D tentatively TRBD1 (5 bases). The germline V gene encodes CDR1 SGHRS and CDR2 YFSETQ. This CDR3 contains 13 residues. Trimming left V 0 bases short and J 6 bases short, with 10 bases between. CDR3 residues: CASSLGEGVEQYF. CDR3 DNA: TGCGCCAGCAGCTTGGGGGAAGGGGTCGAGCAGTACTTC.

The CDR3 DNA is TGTGCCAGCAGCCAAGTCGGACAGGGGGTACTAGCAAGGCCTCGAGAAACTAGCACAGATACGCAGTATTTT. Amino acids: CASSQVGQGVLARPRETSTDTQYF. V usage is TRBV4-2 and J usage is TRBJ2-3, with 10 bases matching TRBD1. Germline lookup yields CDR1 LGHNA and CDR2 YNFKEQ. This CDR3 is built from 24 residues. V shed 1 base, J shed 0 bases, and the junction held 25 bases outside the gene matches.

This clone was recorded once. The rearrangement joins TRBV27 to TRBJ2-2; 7 nucleotides align to TRBD1. Germline CDR1 reads MNHEY; CDR2 reads SMNVEV (reference sequence). The V gene end was trimmed by 6 bases and the J gene end by 7 bases; junction bases not matched to a gene: 8. CDR3 length: 14 residues. CDR3 nucleotide sequence: TGTGCCAGCAGACACAGGGGTATGGGCGGGGAGCTGTTTTTT. It specifies CASRHRGMGGELFF.

This chain uses TRBV19 with TRBJ1-2; D not resolved. The CDR3 sequence is 14 residues long. Trimming pared 2 bases from V and 4 bases from J, leaving 11 bases between. Germline CDR1 is LNHDA and CDR2 is SQIVND (reference sequence). In DNA form, the CDR3 reads TGTGCCAGTAGTATACGAAACAGCCTCTATGGCTACACCTTC. Amino acid sequence: CASSIRNSLYGYTF.

The chain combines TRBV6-5 with TRBJ2-7; 8 nucleotides line up with TRBD1. The ends lost 5 bases at V and 7 bases at J; junction bases unmatched: 10. The CDR3 is 14 amino acids. Per germline, CDR1 MNHEY and CDR2 SVGAGI. The CDR3 spells CASSRQGTHREQYF. The CDR3, as DNA: TGTGCCAGCAGTAGACAGGGGACACATCGGGAGCAGTACTTC.

This chain connects TRBV2 to TRBJ1-3; tentative D call: TRBD1 (6 bases). CDR1 and CDR2 from the germline V gene are SNHLY and FYNNEI. V lost 6 bases to trimming and J lost 2 bases, with 8 bases between them. The CDR3 extends over 13 amino acids. CDR3 loop: CASRQGAGNTIYF. In DNA form, the CDR3 reads TGTGCCAGCAGACAGGGAGCTGGAAACACCATATATTTT.

The chain is built from TRBV5-1 and TRBJ2-1; 11 bases line up with TRBD2. V lost 4 bases and J lost 0; bases outside the gene matches: 9. Germline values: CDR1 SGHRS, CDR2 YFSETQ. The CDR3 is 18 amino acids. This CDR3 reads CASSEGTSGDLSYNEQFF. CDR3 bases: TGCGCCAGCAGCGAGGGGACTAGCGGTGATCTCTCCTACAATGAGCAGTTCTTC.

The chain joins TRBV19 to TRBJ2-1; 12 bases are shared with TRBD2. V shed 3 bases and J 9 bases; nucleotides not matched to a gene: 6. Germline CDR1 and CDR2: LNHDA and SQIVND (reference sequence). The CDR3 has 15 residues. CDR3 in amino acids: CASSIGLAGGVEQFF. For the CDR3, the DNA is TGTGCCAGTAGTATCGGGCTAGCGGGAGGGGTTGAGCAGTTCTTC.

The gene calls are TRBV18 and TRBJ2-1; the match to TRBD1 covers 7 bases. The CDR3 covers 14 residues. CDR1 and CDR2 (germline): KGHSH, LQKENI. With 5 bases clipped from V and 5 bases from J, the junction kept 6 bases outside the gene matches. In DNA, the CDR3 is TGTGCCAGCTCAAAAGGACAGGCCGACAATGAGCAGTTCTTC. Amino acids: CASSKGQADNEQFF.

In its sample, this clone was seen a few times. The V gene is TRBV7-9, the J gene TRBJ2-7; 8 bases map to TRBD1. Germline V gene sequence: CDR1 SEHNR, CDR2 FQNEAQ (reference sequence). This CDR3 has 17 amino acids. V was pared by 5 bases and J by 2 bases, with 14 bases of the junction left unmatched. The CDR3 DNA reads as TGTGCCAGCAGCGTCGACCCGGACAGGGCCCCTGCCTACGAGCAGTACTTC. Amino acids: CASSVDPDRAPAYEQYF.

This chain joins TRBV28 and TRBJ2-1, with 9 bases lining up with TRBD1. J gave up 9 bases and V 3 bases, and 9 bases lay outside the gene matches. The CDR3 is made up of 15 amino acids. The germline gives CDR1 MDHEN, CDR2 SYDVKM. The CDR3 here is CASSFWDRDFSEQFF. The CDR3, as DNA: TGTGCCAGCAGTTTCTGGGACAGGGACTTTAGTGAGCAGTTCTTC.

This clone has a handful of counts. The gene calls are TRBV5-1 and TRBJ2-1; TRBD1 aligns across 8 bases. V lost 0 bases to trimming and J lost 6 bases; unmatched junction nucleotides: 8. The germline V gene encodes CDR1 SGHRS and CDR2 YFSETQ. There are 16 residues in the CDR3. CDR3 protein: CASSLDGTGLFNEQFF. The CDR3 coding sequence is TGCGCCAGCAGCTTGGATGGGACAGGCCTTTTCAATGAGCAGTTCTTC.

The count of this clone is one. The V call is TRBV5-1, the J call TRBJ1-4; D may be TRBD1 (5 bases). This CDR3 contains 15 residues. CDR1 and CDR2 (germline): SGHRS, YFSETQ. The V gene lost 1 base and the J gene lost 0 bases, with 7 bases spanning the gap. CDR3 sequence reads: CASSLSGATNEKLFF. The CDR3 DNA is TGCGCCAGCAGCTTGTCGGGGGCAACTAATGAAAAACTGTTTTTT.

The genes are TRBV11-3 and TRBJ2-2; TRBD2 matches at 8 bases. J lost 2 bases, V lost 5 bases, and 4 bases had no gene match. This CDR3 is built from 15 residues. Germline V gives CDR1 SGHNT, CDR2 YENEEA. The CDR3 is CASSTGLDNTGELFF. CDR3 sequence (DNA): TGTGCCAGCAGCACGGGACTAGACAACACCGGGGAGCTGTTTTTT.

The chain uses TRBV5-6 and TRBJ2-7; D gene unclear. In germline, CDR1 is SGHDT, CDR2 YYEEEE. This CDR3 comprises 13 residues. Trimming removed 0 bases from V and 5 bases from J, with 9 bases in between. This chain's CDR3 is CASSLGLRNEQYF. In DNA form, the CDR3 reads TGTGCCAGCAGCTTGGGGCTTCGCAACGAGCAGTACTTC.

The CDR3 is CASSATGSEQPQHF. The DNA of the CDR3 is TGTGCCAGTAGTGCTACAGGGAGTGAGCAGCCCCAGCATTTT. This rearrangement joins TRBV19 to TRBJ1-5; D is perhaps TRBD1 (6 bases). This CDR3 has 14 amino acids. Looked up from germline, CDR1 is LNHDA and CDR2 is SQIVND (reference sequence). V was cut by 5 bases and J by 7 bases, with 15 bases left in between.

The chain links TRBV12-3 or TRBV12-4 to TRBJ1-2; 9 bases are shared with TRBD1. The CDR3 contains 13 residues. The V and J ends lost 6 bases and 6 bases, in that order; junction bases with no gene match: 5. For the CDR3, the DNA is TGTGCCAGCAGGGGGGGACAGGGCCATGGCTACACCTTC. Protein sequence: CASRGGQGHGYTF.

This chain connects TRBV7-3 to TRBJ2-1; 9 bases fit TRBD1. The CDR3 is 15 residues long. After removal of 4 bases from V and 5 bases from J, the junction contained 6 bases not matched to a gene. Germline V lookup: CDR1 SGHTA, CDR2 FQGTGA. The CDR3 DNA reads TGTGCCAGCAGCTCACAGGGGGCGGACCACAATGAGCAGTTCTTC. It specifies CASSSQGADHNEQFF.

The chain joins TRBV7-9 to TRBJ1-3; possible D gene TRBD1, 6 bases. Germline V gene sequence: CDR1 SEHNR, CDR2 FQNEAQ (reference sequence). The CDR3 runs 14 residues. V was trimmed by 1 base and J by 8 bases, leaving 12 bases between them. The CDR3 sequence: CASSLEGQIHTIYF. The CDR3 nucleotides read TGTGCCAGCAGCTTAGAAGGACAGATTCACACCATATATTTT. The variable domain in full, completed from reference TRBV7-9 and TRBJ1-3, reads DTGVSQNPRHKITKRGQNVTFRCDPISEHNRLYWYRQTLGQGPEFLTYFQNEAQLEKSRLLSDRFSAERPKGSFSTLEIQRTEQGDSAMYLCASSLEGQIHTIYFGEGSWLTVV.

The V and J genes are TRBV30 and TRBJ2-5; 11 bases are a match to TRBD2. Losses at the gene ends were 4 bases for V and 4 bases for J; bases not matched to a gene: 14. The CDR3 contains 17 residues. Germline V CDR1 and CDR2: GTSNPN, SVGIG (reference sequence). The CDR3 is CAWTRGTSGGAGETQYF. CDR3 DNA sequence: TGTGCCTGGACGCGAGGGACTAGCGGAGGGGCTGGAGAGACCCAGTACTTC.

This chain uses TRBV4-1 with TRBJ2-1; TRBD2 agrees at 13 bases. The germline V gene encodes CDR1 MGHRA and CDR2 YSYEKL. CDR3 size: 18 residues. Losses at the gene ends were 4 bases for V and 2 bases for J; bases not matched to a gene: 8. CDR3 loop: CASSPSGLAGSAYNEQFF. CDR3 DNA: TGCGCCAGCAGCCCCTCGGGACTAGCGGGGTCAGCCTACAATGAGCAGTTCTTC.